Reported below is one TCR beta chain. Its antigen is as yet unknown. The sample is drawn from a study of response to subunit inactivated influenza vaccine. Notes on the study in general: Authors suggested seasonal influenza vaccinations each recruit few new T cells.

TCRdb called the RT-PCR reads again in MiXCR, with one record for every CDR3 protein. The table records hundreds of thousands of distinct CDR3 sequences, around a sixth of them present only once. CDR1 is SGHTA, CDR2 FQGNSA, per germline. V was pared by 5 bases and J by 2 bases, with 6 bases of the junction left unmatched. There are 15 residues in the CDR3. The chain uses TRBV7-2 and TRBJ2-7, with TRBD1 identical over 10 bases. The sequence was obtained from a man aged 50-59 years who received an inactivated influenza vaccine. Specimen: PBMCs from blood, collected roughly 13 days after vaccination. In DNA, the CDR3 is TGTGCCAGCAGCCTCCGTGGGACAGGGGCCTACGAGCAGTACTTC. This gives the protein CASSLRGTGAYEQYF.